The 27 T cell receptor beta chains in this list originate from one sample, sequenced in a study of blood T cell repertoires in COVID-19. Sequencing used immunoSEQ multiplex PCR; TCRdb keeps in-frame clones, though not all of them. The table includes some 200,000 clones, more than 65% detected once. Sequencing was performed on peripheral blood. These receptors were taken from a woman aged 60-75 years with acute or convalescent COVID-19.

This clone occurred a few times. This chain links TRBV2 with TRBJ1-2; D ambiguous. V was clipped by 4 bases and J by 4 bases, with 13 bases between them. The germline CDR1 and CDR2 sequences are SNHLY and FYNNEI. CDR3 length: 14 amino acids. CDR3 in DNA: TGTGCCAGCAGTGGGGAGGGATCTGCCTATGGCTACACCTTC. Translating it yields CASSGEGSAYGYTF.

As for this clone: The sample holds other DNA sequences that translate to the same CDR3. J is TRBJ1-4 and V is TRBV19, with TRBD1 matching 7 bases. Germline CDR1 is LNHDA and CDR2 is SQIVND (reference sequence). The trim removed 5 bases at V and 8 bases at J, leaving 11 bases unmatched. This CDR3 region has 15 residues. The CDR3 spells CASSPRGTDYEKLFF. The CDR3 coding sequence is TGTGCCAGTAGTCCTAGGGGGACAGATTACGAAAAACTGTTTTTT.

CDR3 nucleotides: TGTGCTAGTGGTTTAGGACAGGGGTCCTCTGGAAACACCATATATTTT. Encoded protein: CASGLGQGSSGNTIYF. The chain links TRBV12-5 to TRBJ1-3; 9 positions match TRBD1. Germline V CDR1 and CDR2: LGHNT, FRNRAP. This CDR3 is built from 16 residues. V dropped 3 bases and J dropped 0; count of bases not matched to a gene: 3.

A note on this clone: The sample holds other DNA sequences that translate to the same CDR3. The chain employs TRBV28 and TRBJ1-5; D remains unclear. V lost 2 bases, J lost 4 bases, and 3 bases lay in between. The CDR3 has 12 amino acids. CDR1 is MDHEN and CDR2 is SYDVKM in the germline V gene. The CDR3 is CASSLPNQPQHF. DNA of the CDR3: TGTGCCAGCAGTTTACCTAATCAGCCCCAGCATTTT.

The chain recombines TRBV7-2 with TRBJ2-3; perhaps TRBD2 as D (5 bases). V lost 7 bases and J 6 bases, leaving 14 bases between the germline ends. The CDR3 spans 13 residues. CDR1 is SGHTA and CDR2 is FQGNSA in the germline V gene. Written as DNA, the CDR3 is TGTGCCAGCAAGGAGGCTACTTCCGATACGCAGTATTTT. It encodes CASKEATSDTQYF.

The chain is built from TRBV7-9 and TRBJ2-3, with TRBD2 matching over 9 bases. Germline lookup yields CDR1 SEHNR and CDR2 FQNEAQ (reference sequence). V trimming: 2 bases; J trimming: 2 bases; junction bases outside the gene matches: 5. This CDR3 has 16 amino acids. The CDR3 region is CASSLSLAGNTDTQYF. CDR3 nucleotide sequence: TGTGCCAGCAGCTTAAGCCTAGCGGGGAACACAGATACGCAGTATTTT.

This chain uses TRBV3-1 (or the pseudogene TRBV3-2) with TRBJ2-5, with D possibly matching TRBD2 (5 bases). Germline assignment: CDR1 LGHDT and CDR2 YNNKEL (reference sequence). V gave up 0 bases and J gave up 1 base, with 12 bases separating them. This CDR3 has 16 residues. Here the CDR3 reads CASSQEAGGSQETQYF. As DNA, the CDR3 is TGTGCCAGCAGCCAAGAGGCCGGAGGTTCCCAAGAGACCCAGTACTTC.

This clone was counted only a few times. The V gene is TRBV20-1, the J gene TRBJ1-6; no clear D. The germline V and J ends were trimmed by 5 bases and 4 bases, with 9 bases remaining between them. From germline, CDR1 is DFQATT and CDR2 SNEGSKA (reference sequence). The CDR3 totals 13 residues. The CDR3 loop is CSARGRYNSPLHF. The CDR3 nucleotides read TGCAGTGCTCGTGGCAGGTATAATTCACCCCTCCACTTT.

There are a few counts of this clone. The CDR3 region has the DNA TGTGCCAGCTCACCAGACAGGGATTATGGCTACACCTTC. Its protein is CASSPDRDYGYTF. V is TRBV18 and J is TRBJ1-2, with 7 bases aligning to TRBD1. The CDR3 sequence is 13 residues long. CDR1 is KGHSH and CDR2 is LQKENI in the germline V gene. The junction had 2 bases not matched to a gene; V was cut back by 2 bases and J by 5 bases.

A few counts support this clone. This chain links TRBV6-5 with TRBJ1-5; D is unresolved. The germline V and J ends were trimmed by 7 bases and 4 bases, with 11 bases remaining between them. The CDR3 is 13 residues long. CDR1 is MNHEY, CDR2 SVGAGI, per germline. In nucleotides, the CDR3 is TGTGCCAGCAACCCGGAGCGGAATCAGCCCCAGCATTTT. It yields the protein CASNPERNQPQHF.

The CDR3 loop reads CASTRANTGELFF. As DNA, the CDR3 is TGTGCCAGCACCAGGGCTAACACCGGGGAGCTGTTTTTT. The chain joins TRBV27 to TRBJ2-2; the D gene is possibly TRBD1 (5 bases). This CDR3 is 13 amino acids long. Deletions cut 7 bases from V and 2 bases from J, with 8 bases between. Per germline, CDR1 MNHEY and CDR2 SMNVEV (reference sequence).

The chain has TRBV15 and TRBJ2-2; TRBD2 matches 9 bases. This CDR3 comprises 15 residues. With V trimmed by 8 bases and J by 4 bases, 8 bases remained unmatched. Germline V lookup: CDR1 LNHNV, CDR2 YYDKDF (reference sequence). The CDR3 region has the DNA TGTGCCACCGGGACTAGCATCCGGGGCACCGGGGAGCTGTTTTTT. Translation: CATGTSIRGTGELFF.

The chain recombines TRBV19 with TRBJ1-2; D is unresolved. From germline, CDR1 is LNHDA and CDR2 SQIVND (reference sequence). V lost 6 bases, J lost 11 bases, and 22 bases lay in between. The CDR3 is 14 amino acids. The CDR3 bases are TGTGCCAGTAGACTGGACGGGAGCACGCCTCGGTACACCTTC. Its protein is CASRLDGSTPRYTF. Filled out from reference TRBV19 and TRBJ1-2, the complete variable domain reads DGGITQSPKYLFRKEGQNVTLSCEQNLNHDAMYWYRQDPGQGLRLIYYSQIVNDFQKGDIAEGYSVSREKKESFPLTVTSAQKNPTAFYLCASRLDGSTPRYTFGSGTRLTVV.

The chain has TRBV5-8 and TRBJ2-3; maybe TRBD2 (7 bases). Trimming pared 1 base from V and 0 bases from J, leaving 9 bases between. This CDR3 has 15 amino acids. Germline loops: CDR1 SGHTS, CDR2 YDEGEE. CDR3 residues: CASSLRGASTDTQYF. CDR3 DNA: TGTGCCAGCAGCTTGCGGGGGGCGAGCACAGATACGCAGTATTTT.

This sequence joins TRBV7-8 and TRBJ2-1, with 10 positions matching TRBD2. From germline, CDR1 is SGHVS and CDR2 FQNEAQ. V lost 6 bases and J lost 9; bases outside the gene matches: 5. This CDR3 has 13 amino acids. The CDR3 protein is CASRLAGQGEQFF. The DNA of the CDR3 is TGTGCCAGCAGACTAGCGGGGCAGGGTGAGCAGTTCTTC.

This clone was counted only a few times. The gene calls are TRBV30 and TRBJ1-3; D not certain. Trimming took 4 bases from V and 2 from J, leaving 6 bases between them. Germline V gives CDR1 GTSNPN, CDR2 SVGIG (reference sequence). There are 12 residues in the CDR3. This CDR3 is CAWKRPGNTIYF. Here the CDR3 DNA reads TGTGCCTGGAAGAGGCCTGGAAACACCATATATTTT. The whole variable domain, filled in from reference TRBV30 and TRBJ1-3, reads SQTIHQWPATLVQPVGSPLSLECTVEGTSNPNLYWYRQAAGRGLQLLFYSVGIGQISSEVPQNLSASRPQDRQFILSSKKLLLSDSGFYLCAWKRPGNTIYFGEGSWLTVV.

This chain links TRBV2 with TRBJ2-2, with TRBD1 as a possible D gene (6 bases). The CDR3 extends over 15 amino acids. Germline loops: CDR1 SNHLY, CDR2 FYNNEI. The germline V and J ends were trimmed by 8 bases and 7 bases, with 20 bases remaining between them. The CDR3 sequence: CASEGRKQGLGELFF. CDR3 in DNA: TGTGCCAGCGAGGGGCGAAAACAGGGTCTCGGGGAGCTGTTTTTT.

The rearrangement joins TRBV30 to TRBJ2-7; 12 bases are a match to TRBD2. Germline CDR1 and CDR2: GTSNPN and SVGIG (reference sequence). V shed 4 bases, J shed 5 bases, and the junction held 3 bases outside the gene matches. This CDR3 is built from 13 residues. The CDR3 protein is CAWKTSGGHEQYF. The CDR3 bases are TGTGCCTGGAAGACTAGCGGGGGTCACGAGCAGTACTTC.

This chain links TRBV3-1 (or the pseudogene TRBV3-2) with TRBJ2-7; D remains unclear. CDR3 length: 13 residues. The ends were cut back, 0 bases at V and 5 bases at J, with 8 bases in the middle. Germline V gene lookup returns CDR1 LGHDT and CDR2 YNNKEL (reference sequence). DNA for the CDR3: TGTGCCAGCAGCCAAGATCCTGTCCACGAGCAGTACTTC. Protein: CASSQDPVHEQYF.

The rearrangement uses TRBV5-4 and TRBJ1-6; 7 bases are a match to TRBD1. Trimming at V came to 7 bases and at J to 7 bases, leaving 8 bases not matched to a gene. This CDR3 comprises 14 residues. CDR1 is SGHNT and CDR2 is YYREEE in the germline V gene (reference sequence). CDR3 amino acids: CASAWGTDNSPLHF. The CDR3 DNA reads TGTGCCAGCGCTTGGGGGACAGACAATTCACCCCTCCACTTT.

CDR3 DNA: TGCGCCAGCAGCCAAGACCCCCTGGGACAGGAGTTTTTTGGGACCCAGTACTTC. It yields the protein CASSQDPLGQEFFGTQYF. The chain combines TRBV4-3 with TRBJ2-5; 8 positions match TRBD1. This CDR3 is 18 amino acids long. Losses at the gene ends were 0 bases for V and 7 bases for J; bases not matched to a gene: 16. Germline CDR1 reads LGHNA; CDR2 reads YSLEER.

This chain joins TRBV4-3 and TRBJ1-5, with D unclear. Trimming removed 0 bases from V and 5 bases from J, with 14 bases in between. The CDR3 consists of 16 residues. CDR1 LGHNA and CDR2 YSLEER come from the germline V gene. CDR3 nucleotide sequence: TGCGCCAGCAGCCAAGAATTGTCCAGGTCGGATCAGCCCCAGCATTTT. This translates into CASSQELSRSDQPQHF.

The chain is built from TRBV5-1 and TRBJ1-2, with 8 bases identical to TRBD1. The CDR3 is 14 amino acids. Germline CDR1 reads SGHRS; CDR2 reads YFSETQ. The J segment lost 6 bases and the V segment lost 2 bases, leaving 6 bases of the junction unmatched. This chain's CDR3 is CASSLGQGMDGYTF. The DNA of the CDR3 is TGCGCCAGCAGCTTAGGACAGGGTATGGATGGCTACACCTTC.

The CDR3 sequence is CASSRDTLGSGANVLTF. The DNA of the CDR3 is TGTGCCAGTAGTCGGGACACCCTTGGCTCTGGGGCCAACGTCCTGACTTTC. The V call is TRBV19, the J call TRBJ2-6; maybe TRBD1 (6 bases). This CDR3 has 17 amino acids. V dropped 5 bases and J dropped 0 bases, with 14 bases sitting between them. From germline, CDR1 is LNHDA and CDR2 SQIVND (reference sequence).

This sequence joins TRBV19 and TRBJ1-1; 8 bases are shared with TRBD1. CDR1 LNHDA and CDR2 SQIVND come from the germline V gene (reference sequence). V dropped 9 bases and J dropped 2; count of bases not matched to a gene: 23. This CDR3 comprises 19 residues. The CDR3 nucleotides are TGTGCCAGCTCGCGATTGTGGGGACAGGTAACCACCTCCAACACTGAAGCTTTCTTT. Encoded protein: CASSRLWGQVTTSNTEAFF.

The V call is TRBV5-4, the J call TRBJ2-7; 10 bases agree with TRBD1. V dropped 3 bases and J dropped 5; count of bases not matched to a gene: 5. The CDR3 is 14 residues long. Germline V gives CDR1 SGHNT, CDR2 YYREEE (reference sequence). The CDR3 region has the DNA TGTGCCAGCAGCTCCGGACAGGGGGGCAACGAGCAGTACTTC. As protein: CASSSGQGGNEQYF.

V is TRBV4-2 and J is TRBJ1-6; perhaps TRBD1 as D (6 bases). V lost 1 base and J lost 3, with 7 bases in between. Per the germline V gene, CDR1 is LGHNA and CDR2 is YNFKEQ. There are 15 residues in the CDR3. The CDR3 spells CASSQAGDYNSPLHF. CDR3 nucleotides: TGTGCCAGCAGCCAAGCAGGGGACTATAATTCACCCCTCCACTTT.